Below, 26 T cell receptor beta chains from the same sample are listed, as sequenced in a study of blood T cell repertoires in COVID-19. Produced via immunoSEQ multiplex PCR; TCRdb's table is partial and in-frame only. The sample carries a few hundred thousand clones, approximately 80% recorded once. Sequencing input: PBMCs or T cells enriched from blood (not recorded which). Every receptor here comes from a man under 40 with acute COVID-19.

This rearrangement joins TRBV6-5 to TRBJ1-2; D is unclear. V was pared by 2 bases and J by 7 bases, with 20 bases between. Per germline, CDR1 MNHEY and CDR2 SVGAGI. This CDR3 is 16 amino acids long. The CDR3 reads CASSYLGSGELPGYTF. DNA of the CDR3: TGTGCCAGCAGTTACCTGGGGAGTGGCGAGTTGCCTGGCTACACCTTC.

CDR3 protein: CASSVDDSSGNTIYF. In nucleotides, the CDR3 is TGTGCCAGCAGCGTAGATGACAGCTCTGGAAACACCATATATTTT. The chain employs TRBV9 and TRBJ1-3, with D perhaps matching TRBD1 (5 bases). Germline values: CDR1 SGDLS, CDR2 YYNGEE. The length of the CDR3 is 15 residues. V lost 0 bases and J 0 bases, leaving 7 bases between the germline ends.

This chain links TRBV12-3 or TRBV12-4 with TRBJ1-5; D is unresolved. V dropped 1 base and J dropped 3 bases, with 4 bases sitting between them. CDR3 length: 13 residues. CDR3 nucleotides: TGTGCCAGCAGTTTAGACTACAATCAGCCCCAGCATTTT. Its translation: CASSLDYNQPQHF.

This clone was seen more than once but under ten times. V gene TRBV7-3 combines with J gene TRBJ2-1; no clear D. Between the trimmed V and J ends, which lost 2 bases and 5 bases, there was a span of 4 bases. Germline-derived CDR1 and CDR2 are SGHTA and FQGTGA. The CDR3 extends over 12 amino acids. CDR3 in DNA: TGTGCCAGCAGCTTATTTAACAATGAGCAGTTCTTC. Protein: CASSLFNNEQFF.

The CDR3 nucleotides are TGTGCCAGCAGCTTATGGGACAGGGACACTGAAGCTTTCTTT. Protein: CASSLWDRDTEAFF. The rearrangement uses TRBV11-2 and TRBJ1-1; 9 bases align to TRBD1. Germline-derived CDR1 and CDR2 are SGHAT and FQNNGV. With V trimmed by 2 bases and J by 3 bases, 1 base remained unmatched. The CDR3 runs 14 residues.

The CDR3 region is CASSRGQGGTEAFF. The CDR3 DNA reads as TGCGCCAGCAGCAGGGGACAGGGGGGAACTGAAGCTTTCTTT. This chain uses TRBV5-1 with TRBJ1-1; 11 bases fit TRBD1. The CDR3 consists of 14 residues. V lost 4 bases to trimming and J lost 5 bases; unmatched junction nucleotides: 4. The germline V gene has CDR1 SGHRS and CDR2 YFSETQ. The entire variable domain, with the rest obtained from reference TRBV5-1 and TRBJ1-1, is as follows: KAGVTQTPRYLIKTRGQQVTLSCSPISGHRSVSWYQQTPGQGLQFLFEYFSETQRNKGNFPGRFSGRQFSNSRSEMNVSTLELGDSALYLCASSRGQGGTEAFFGQGTRLTVV.

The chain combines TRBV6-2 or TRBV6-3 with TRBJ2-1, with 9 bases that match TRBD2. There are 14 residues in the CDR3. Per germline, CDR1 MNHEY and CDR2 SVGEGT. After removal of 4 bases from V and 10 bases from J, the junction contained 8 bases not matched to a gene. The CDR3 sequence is CASSWVAGEGEQFF. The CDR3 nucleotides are TGTGCCAGCAGTTGGGTAGCGGGGGAAGGAGAGCAGTTCTTC.

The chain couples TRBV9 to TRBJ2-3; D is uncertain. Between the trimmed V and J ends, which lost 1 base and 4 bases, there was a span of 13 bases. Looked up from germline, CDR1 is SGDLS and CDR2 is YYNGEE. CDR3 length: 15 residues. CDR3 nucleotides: TGTGCCAGCAGCGTAAGGTGGGCTTGGGCAGATACGCAGTATTTT. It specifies CASSVRWAWADTQYF.

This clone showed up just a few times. The CDR3 DNA follows: TGTGCCTGGAGAGGGGGCACTGAAGCTTTCTTT. This encodes CAWRGGTEAFF. The V and J genes are TRBV30 and TRBJ1-1; TRBD1 is a possible D gene (6 bases). The CDR3 has 11 amino acids. CDR1 and CDR2 from the germline V gene are GTSNPN and SVGIG (reference sequence). V was trimmed by 3 bases and J by 4 bases, leaving 6 bases between them.

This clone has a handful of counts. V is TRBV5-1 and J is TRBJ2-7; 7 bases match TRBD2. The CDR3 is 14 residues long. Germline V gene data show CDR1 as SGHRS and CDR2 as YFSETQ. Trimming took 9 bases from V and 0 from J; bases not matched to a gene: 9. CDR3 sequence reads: CAIVLTGGSYEQYF. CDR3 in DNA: TGCGCCATCGTCTTGACGGGGGGCTCCTACGAGCAGTACTTC.

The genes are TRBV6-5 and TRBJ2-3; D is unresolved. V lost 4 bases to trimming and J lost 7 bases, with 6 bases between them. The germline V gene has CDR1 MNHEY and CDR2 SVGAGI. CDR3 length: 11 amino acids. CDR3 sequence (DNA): TGTGCCAGCAGTTTTGGCAATACGCAGTATTTT. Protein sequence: CASSFGNTQYF.

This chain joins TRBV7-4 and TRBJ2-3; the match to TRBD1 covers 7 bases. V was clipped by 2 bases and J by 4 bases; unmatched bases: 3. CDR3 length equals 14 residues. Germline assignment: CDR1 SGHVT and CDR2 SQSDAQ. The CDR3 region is CASSLPDRADTQYF. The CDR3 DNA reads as TGTGCCAGCAGCTTACCCGACAGGGCAGATACGCAGTATTTT. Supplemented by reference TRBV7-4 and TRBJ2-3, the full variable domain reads GAGVSQSPRYKVAKRGRDVALRCDSISGHVTLYWYRQTLGQGSEVLTYSQSDAQRDKSGRPSGRFSAERPERSVSTLKIQRTEQGDSAVYLCASSLPDRADTQYFGPGTRLTVL.

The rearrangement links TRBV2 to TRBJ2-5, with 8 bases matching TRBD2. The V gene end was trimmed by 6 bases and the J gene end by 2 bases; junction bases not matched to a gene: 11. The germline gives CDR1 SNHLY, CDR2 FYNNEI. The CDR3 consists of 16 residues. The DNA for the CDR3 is TGTGCCAGCAGCCAATTTGGAACGGGGGGGCAAGAGACCCAGTACTTC. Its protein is CASSQFGTGGQETQYF.

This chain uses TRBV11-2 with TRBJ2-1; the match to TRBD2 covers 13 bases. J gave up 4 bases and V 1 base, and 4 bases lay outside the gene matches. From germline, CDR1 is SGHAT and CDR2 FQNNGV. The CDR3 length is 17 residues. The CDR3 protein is CASSLGTSGGSYNEQFF. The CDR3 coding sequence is TGTGCCAGCAGCTTAGGGACTAGCGGGGGATCGTACAATGAGCAGTTCTTC. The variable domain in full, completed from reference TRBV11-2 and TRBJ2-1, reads EAGVAQSPRYKIIEKRQSVAFWCNPISGHATLYWYQQILGQGPKLLIQFQNNGVVDDSQLPKDRFSAERLKGVDSTLKIQPAKLEDSAVYLCASSLGTSGGSYNEQFFGPGTRLTVL.

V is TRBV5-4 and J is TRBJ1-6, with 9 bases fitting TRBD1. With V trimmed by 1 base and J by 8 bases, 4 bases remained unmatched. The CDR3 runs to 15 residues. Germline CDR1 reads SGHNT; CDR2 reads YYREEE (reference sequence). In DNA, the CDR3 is TGTGCCAGCAGCTTGAAAAGGACAGGGGATTCACCCCTCCACTTT. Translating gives CASSLKRTGDSPLHF.

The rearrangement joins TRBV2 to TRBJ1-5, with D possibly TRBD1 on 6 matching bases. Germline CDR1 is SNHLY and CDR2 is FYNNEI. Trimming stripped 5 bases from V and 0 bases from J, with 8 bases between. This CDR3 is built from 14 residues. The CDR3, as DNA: TGTGCCAGCAGTTCAGGGGTTAGCAATCAGCCCCAGCATTTT. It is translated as CASSSGVSNQPQHF. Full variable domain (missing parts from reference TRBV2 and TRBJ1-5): EPEVTQTPSHQVTQMGQEVILRCVPISNHLYFYWYRQILGQKVEFLVSFYNNEISEKSEIFDDQFSVERPDGSNFTLKIRSTKLEDSAMYFCASSSGVSNQPQHFGDGTRLSIL.

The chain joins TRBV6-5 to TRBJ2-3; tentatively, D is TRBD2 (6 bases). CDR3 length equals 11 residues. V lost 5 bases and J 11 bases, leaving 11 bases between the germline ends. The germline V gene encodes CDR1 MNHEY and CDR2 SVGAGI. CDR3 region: CASSSGPGQYF. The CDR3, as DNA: TGTGCCAGCAGTAGCGGGCCAGGGCAGTATTTT.

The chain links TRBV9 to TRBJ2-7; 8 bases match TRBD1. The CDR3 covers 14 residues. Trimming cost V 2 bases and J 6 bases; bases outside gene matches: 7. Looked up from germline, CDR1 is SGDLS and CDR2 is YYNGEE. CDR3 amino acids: CASSVGQGALEQYF. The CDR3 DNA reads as TGTGCCAGCAGCGTGGGCCAGGGGGCCCTCGAGCAGTACTTC.

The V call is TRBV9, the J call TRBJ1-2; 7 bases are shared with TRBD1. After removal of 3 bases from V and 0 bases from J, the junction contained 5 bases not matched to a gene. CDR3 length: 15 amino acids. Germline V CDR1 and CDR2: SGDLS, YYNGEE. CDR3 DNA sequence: TGTGCCAGCAGCGGGCGACAGGGAGCTAACTATGGCTACACCTTC. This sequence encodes CASSGRQGANYGYTF.

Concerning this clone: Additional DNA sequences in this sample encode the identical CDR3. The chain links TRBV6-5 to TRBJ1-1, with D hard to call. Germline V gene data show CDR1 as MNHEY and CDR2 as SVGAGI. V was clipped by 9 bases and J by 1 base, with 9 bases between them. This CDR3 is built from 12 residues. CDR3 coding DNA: TGTGCCAGTGGGCGGGGGAACACTGAAGCTTTCTTT. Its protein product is CASGRGNTEAFF.

The CDR3 sequence: CASSQDGGGNGGYTF. The CDR3 DNA reads TGTGCCAGCAGCCAAGATGGAGGGGGCAACGGTGGCTACACCTTC. The chain links TRBV3-1 (or the pseudogene TRBV3-2) to TRBJ1-2; TRBD1 aligns across 7 bases. V shed 0 bases and J 7 bases; nucleotides not matched to a gene: 8. Looked up from germline, CDR1 is LGHDT and CDR2 is YNNKEL (reference sequence). The CDR3 is 15 amino acids.

This chain's CDR3 is CASSLVLAGVTYQETQYF. As DNA, the CDR3 is TGCGCCAGCAGCCTAGTGCTAGCGGGGGTTACGTACCAAGAGACCCAGTACTTC. The chain employs TRBV5-1 and TRBJ2-5, with 10 nucleotides matching TRBD2. Germline values: CDR1 SGHRS, CDR2 YFSETQ. With 4 bases clipped from V and 0 bases from J, the junction kept 12 bases outside the gene matches. There are 18 residues in the CDR3. Using reference TRBV5-1 and TRBJ2-5 for the parts outside the CDR3, the full variable domain is KAGVTQTPRYLIKTRGQQVTLSCSPISGHRSVSWYQQTPGQGLQFLFEYFSETQRNKGNFPGRFSGRQFSNSRSEMNVSTLELGDSALYLCASSLVLAGVTYQETQYFGPGTRLLVL.

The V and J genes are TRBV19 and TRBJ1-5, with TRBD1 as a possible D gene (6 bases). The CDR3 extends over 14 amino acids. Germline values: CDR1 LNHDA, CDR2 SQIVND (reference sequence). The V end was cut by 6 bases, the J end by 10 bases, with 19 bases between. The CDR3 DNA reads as TGTGCCAGTAGCCCGGACGTCGGGACACAACCCCAGCATTTT. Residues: CASSPDVGTQPQHF.

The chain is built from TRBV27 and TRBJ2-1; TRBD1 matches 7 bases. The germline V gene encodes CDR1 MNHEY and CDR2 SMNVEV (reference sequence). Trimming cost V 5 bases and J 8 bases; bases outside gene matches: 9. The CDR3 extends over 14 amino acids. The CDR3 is CASSADRVGDEQFF. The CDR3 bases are TGTGCCAGCAGTGCCGACAGGGTGGGCGATGAGCAGTTCTTC.

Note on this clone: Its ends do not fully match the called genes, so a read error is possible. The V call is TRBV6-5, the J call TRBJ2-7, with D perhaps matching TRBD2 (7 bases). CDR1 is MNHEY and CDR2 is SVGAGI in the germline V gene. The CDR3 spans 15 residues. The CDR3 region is CASATRTGGSDEQYF. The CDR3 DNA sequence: TGTGCCAGCGCAACCCGGACGGGGGGCTCCGACGAGCAGTACTTC.

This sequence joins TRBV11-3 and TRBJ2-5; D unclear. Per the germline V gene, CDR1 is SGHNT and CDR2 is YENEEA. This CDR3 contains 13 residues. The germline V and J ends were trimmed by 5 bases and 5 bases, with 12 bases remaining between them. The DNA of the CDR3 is TGTGCCAGCAGCCTACAACCAGGCGAGACCCAGTACTTC. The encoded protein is CASSLQPGETQYF. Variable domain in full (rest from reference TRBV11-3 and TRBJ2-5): EAGVVQSPRYKIIEKKQPVAFWCNPISGHNTLYWYLQNLGQGPELLIRYENEEAVDDSQLPKDRFSAERLKGVDSTLKIQPAELGDSAVYLCASSLQPGETQYFGPGTRLLVL.